The following is a T cell receptor (beta chain) sequence with its context. The record originates from a study of cytotoxic CD8 clonotypes in ibrutinib-treated CLL. Some clones are missing from TCRdb's copy, which holds only in-frame ones; the method was immunoSEQ multiplex PCR. The sample carries about 330,000 clones, 67% recorded once. Looked up from germline, CDR1 is LNHNV and CDR2 is YYDKDF (reference sequence). V lost 1 base and J lost 2; bases outside the gene matches: 3. CDR3 size: 16 residues. This chain connects TRBV15 to TRBJ2-7, with 12 bases lining up with TRBD2. This TCR was recovered from a human donor with chronic lymphocytic leukemia. Sequenced here: PBMCs, sampled after 36 months of ibrutinib treatment. The CDR3 is CATSRVPSGRAYEQYF. The DNA for the CDR3 is TGTGCCACCAGCAGAGTTCCTAGCGGGAGGGCCTACGAGCAGTACTTC.